This T cell receptor beta chain is from a study of vaccination and CD4 T cells after COVID-19. General study points: Convalescent patients had 304 of 307 vaccine-specific clones showing spike mono-reactivity.

About this clonotype itself: Antigen specificity is unknown.

The CDR3 extends over 14 amino acids. The trim removed 3 bases at V and 9 bases at J, leaving 8 bases unmatched. Germline V gene data show CDR1 as DFQATT and CDR2 as SNEGSKA (reference sequence). Treatment: roughly nine-day PBMC culture with coronavirus spike peptide pools or control peptides (ViraFEST assay). During the years 2011-2018, before the COVID-19 pandemic, the unexposed donor's CD4+ T cells were collected. With peptide pools, ViraFEST first expanded antigen-specific T cells and afterwards sequenced their TCRs. Sequenced with the Oncomine TCR Beta short-read assay was DNA taken from cultured CD4+ T cells. Investigators isolated genomic DNA from cultured CD4+ T cells. Each CDR3 protein is one row after TCRdb ran MiXCR on the PCR reads. Here the sample spans about 11,000 distinct CDR3 sequences, almost 40% being singletons.

V usage is TRBV20-1 and J usage is TRBJ2-1; TRBD2 agrees at 10 bases. The clonotype was recovered from a human donor in good health. The specimen sequenced was CD4+ T cells from blood, cultured in vitro. As DNA, the CDR3 is TGCAGTGCTAGTTACCTAGCGGGAGTTGTTGAGCAGTTCTTC. Protein sequence: CSASYLAGVVEQFF.